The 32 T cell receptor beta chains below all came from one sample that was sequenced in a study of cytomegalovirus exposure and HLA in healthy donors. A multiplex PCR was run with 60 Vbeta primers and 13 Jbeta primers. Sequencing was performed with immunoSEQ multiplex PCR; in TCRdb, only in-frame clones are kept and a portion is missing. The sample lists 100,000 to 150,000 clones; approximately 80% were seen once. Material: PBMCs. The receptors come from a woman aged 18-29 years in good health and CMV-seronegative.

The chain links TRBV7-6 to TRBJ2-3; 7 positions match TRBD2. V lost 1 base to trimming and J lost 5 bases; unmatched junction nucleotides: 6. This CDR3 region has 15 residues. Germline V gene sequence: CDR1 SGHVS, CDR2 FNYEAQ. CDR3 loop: CASSLGPGRQDTQYF. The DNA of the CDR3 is TGTGCCAGCAGCTTAGGGCCCGGGAGGCAAGATACGCAGTATTTT.

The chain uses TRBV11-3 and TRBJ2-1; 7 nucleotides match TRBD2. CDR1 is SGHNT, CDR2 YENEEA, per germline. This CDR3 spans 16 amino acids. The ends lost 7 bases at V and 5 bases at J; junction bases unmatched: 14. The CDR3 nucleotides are TGTGCCAGCAACTATCATTGCGGGAGTGTCGACAATGAGCAGTTCTTC. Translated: CASNYHCGSVDNEQFF.

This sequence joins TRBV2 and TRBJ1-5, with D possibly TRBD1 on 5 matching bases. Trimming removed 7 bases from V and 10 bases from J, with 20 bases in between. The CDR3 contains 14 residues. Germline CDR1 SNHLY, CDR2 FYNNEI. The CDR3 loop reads CASMGTAVISPQHF. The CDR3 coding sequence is TGTGCCAGCATGGGGACTGCAGTTATCAGCCCCCAGCATTTT. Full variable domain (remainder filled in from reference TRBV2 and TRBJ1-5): EPEVTQTPSHQVTQMGQEVILRCVPISNHLYFYWYRQILGQKVEFLVSFYNNEISEKSEIFDDQFSVERPDGSNFTLKIRSTKLEDSAMYFCASMGTAVISPQHFGDGTRLSIL.

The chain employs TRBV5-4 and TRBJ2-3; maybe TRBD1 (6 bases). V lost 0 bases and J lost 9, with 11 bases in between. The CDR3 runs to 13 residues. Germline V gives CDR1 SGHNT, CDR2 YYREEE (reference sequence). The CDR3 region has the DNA TGTGCCAGCAGCTTGGATCCTCAGGGGACGCAGTATTTT. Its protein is CASSLDPQGTQYF.

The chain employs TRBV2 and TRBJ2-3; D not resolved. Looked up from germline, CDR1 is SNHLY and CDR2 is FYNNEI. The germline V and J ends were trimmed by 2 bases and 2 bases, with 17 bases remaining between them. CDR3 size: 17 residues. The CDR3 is CASSELSSTTFTDTQYF. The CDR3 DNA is TGTGCCAGCAGTGAACTTTCATCCACCACATTCACAGATACGCAGTATTTT.

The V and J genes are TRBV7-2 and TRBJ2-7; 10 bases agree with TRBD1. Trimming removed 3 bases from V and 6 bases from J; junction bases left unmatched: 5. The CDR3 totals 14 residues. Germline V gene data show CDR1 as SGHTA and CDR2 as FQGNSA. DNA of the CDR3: TGTGCCAGCAGCTTCCGGGACAGGGGATCCGAGCAGTACTTC. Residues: CASSFRDRGSEQYF.

This CDR3 is CAISVTMNQPQHF. In DNA form, the CDR3 reads TGTGCCATCAGTGTGACAATGAATCAGCCCCAGCATTTT. The rearrangement uses TRBV10-3 and TRBJ1-5; no clear D gene. Germline lookup yields CDR1 ENHRY and CDR2 SYGVKD. With 4 bases removed from V and 4 bases from J, the gap between germline ends came to 8 bases. CDR3 length: 13 amino acids.

CDR3 nucleotides: TGCGCCAGCAGTGGCCAGGTTAACACCGGGGAGCTGTTTTTT. Its protein product is CASSGQVNTGELFF. The chain uses TRBV10-1 and TRBJ2-2; D is unresolved. The CDR3 has 14 amino acids. Germline CDR1 is WNHNN and CDR2 is SYGVQD (reference sequence). Trimming pared 4 bases from V and 2 bases from J, leaving 8 bases between.

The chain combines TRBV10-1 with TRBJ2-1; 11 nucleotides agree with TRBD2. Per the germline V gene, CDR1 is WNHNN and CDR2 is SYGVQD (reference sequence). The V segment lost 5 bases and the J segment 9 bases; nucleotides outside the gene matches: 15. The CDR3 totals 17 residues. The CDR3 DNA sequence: TGCGCCAGCAGTCTTAGCTTCTCTAGCGGGAGGTCGGGTGAGCAGTTCTTC. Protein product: CASSLSFSSGRSGEQFF.

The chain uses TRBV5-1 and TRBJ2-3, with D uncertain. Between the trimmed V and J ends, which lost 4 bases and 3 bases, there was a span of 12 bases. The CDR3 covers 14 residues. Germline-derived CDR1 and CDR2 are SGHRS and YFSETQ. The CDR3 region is CASSDRRGTDTQYF. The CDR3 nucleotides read TGCGCCAGCAGCGACCGAAGAGGAACAGATACGCAGTATTTT.

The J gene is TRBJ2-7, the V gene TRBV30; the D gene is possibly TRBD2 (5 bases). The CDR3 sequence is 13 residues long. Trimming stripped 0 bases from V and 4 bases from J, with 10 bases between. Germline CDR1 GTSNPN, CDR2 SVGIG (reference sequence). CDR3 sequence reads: CAWSVQSGYEQYF. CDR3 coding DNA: TGTGCCTGGAGTGTACAATCGGGATACGAGCAGTACTTC.

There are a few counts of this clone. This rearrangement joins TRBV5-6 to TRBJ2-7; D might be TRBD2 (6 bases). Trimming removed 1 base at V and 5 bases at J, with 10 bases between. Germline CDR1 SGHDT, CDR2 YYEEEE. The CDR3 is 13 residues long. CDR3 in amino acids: CASSLSGPHEQYF. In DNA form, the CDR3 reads TGTGCCAGCAGCTTGAGCGGGCCACACGAGCAGTACTTC.

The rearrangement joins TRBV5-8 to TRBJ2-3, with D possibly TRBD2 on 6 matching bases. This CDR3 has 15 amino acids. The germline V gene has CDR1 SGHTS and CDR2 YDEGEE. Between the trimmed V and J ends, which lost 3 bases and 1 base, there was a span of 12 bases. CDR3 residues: CASSSAGTGTDTQYF. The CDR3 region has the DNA TGTGCCAGCAGCTCAGCCGGGACTGGCACAGATACGCAGTATTTT.

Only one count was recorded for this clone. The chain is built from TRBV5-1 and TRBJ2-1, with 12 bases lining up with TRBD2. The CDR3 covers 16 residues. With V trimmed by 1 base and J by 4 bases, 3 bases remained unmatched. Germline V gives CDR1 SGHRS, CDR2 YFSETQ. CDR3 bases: TGCGCCAGCAGCTTGACGCTAGCGGGAGGGTACAATGAGCAGTTCTTC. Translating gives CASSLTLAGGYNEQFF.

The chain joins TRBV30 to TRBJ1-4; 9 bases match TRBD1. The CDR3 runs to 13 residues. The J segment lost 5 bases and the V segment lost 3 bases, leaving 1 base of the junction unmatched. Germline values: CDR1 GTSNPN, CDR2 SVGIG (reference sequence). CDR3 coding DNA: TGTGCCTGGAGAGGGACAGGGAATGAAAAACTGTTTTTT. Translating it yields CAWRGTGNEKLFF.

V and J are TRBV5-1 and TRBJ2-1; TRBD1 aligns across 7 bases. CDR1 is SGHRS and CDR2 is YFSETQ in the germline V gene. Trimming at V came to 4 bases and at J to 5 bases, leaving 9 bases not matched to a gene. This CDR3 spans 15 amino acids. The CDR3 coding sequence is TGCGCCAGCAGCCGACAGGGACGGACGGACAATGAGCAGTTCTTC. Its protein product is CASSRQGRTDNEQFF.

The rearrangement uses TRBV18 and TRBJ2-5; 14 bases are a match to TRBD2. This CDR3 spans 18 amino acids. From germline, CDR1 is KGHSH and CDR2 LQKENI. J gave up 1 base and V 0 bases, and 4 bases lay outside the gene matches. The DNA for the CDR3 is TGTGCCAGCTCACCACCGTTGGGACTAGCGGGAGTCCAAGAGACCCAGTACTTC. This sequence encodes CASSPPLGLAGVQETQYF.

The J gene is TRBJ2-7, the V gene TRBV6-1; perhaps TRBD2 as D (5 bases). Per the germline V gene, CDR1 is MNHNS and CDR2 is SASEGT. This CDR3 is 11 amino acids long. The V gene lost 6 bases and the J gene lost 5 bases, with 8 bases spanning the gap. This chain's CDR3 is CASRRVHEQYF. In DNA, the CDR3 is TGTGCCAGCAGGAGGGTTCACGAGCAGTACTTC.

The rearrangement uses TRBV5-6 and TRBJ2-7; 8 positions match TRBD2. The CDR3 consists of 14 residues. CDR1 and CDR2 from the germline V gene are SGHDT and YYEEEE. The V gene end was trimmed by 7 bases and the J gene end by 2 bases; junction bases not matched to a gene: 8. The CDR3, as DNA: TGTGCCAGCGGCCGACGGGGGGGCACCTACGAGCAGTACTTC. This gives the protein CASGRRGGTYEQYF.

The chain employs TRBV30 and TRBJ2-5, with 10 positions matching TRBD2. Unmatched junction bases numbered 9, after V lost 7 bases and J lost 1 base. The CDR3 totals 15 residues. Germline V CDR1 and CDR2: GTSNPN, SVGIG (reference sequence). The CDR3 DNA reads TGTGCCTTAGGGGCAGGACTAGCGGTCCAAGAGACCCAGTACTTC. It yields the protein CALGAGLAVQETQYF.

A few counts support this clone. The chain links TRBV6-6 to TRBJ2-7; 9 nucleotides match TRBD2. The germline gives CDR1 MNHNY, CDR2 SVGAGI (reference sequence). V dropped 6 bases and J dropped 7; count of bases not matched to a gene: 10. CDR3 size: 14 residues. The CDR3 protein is CASRLIAGASEQYF. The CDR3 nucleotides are TGTGCCAGCAGATTAATAGCGGGAGCGAGTGAGCAGTACTTC.

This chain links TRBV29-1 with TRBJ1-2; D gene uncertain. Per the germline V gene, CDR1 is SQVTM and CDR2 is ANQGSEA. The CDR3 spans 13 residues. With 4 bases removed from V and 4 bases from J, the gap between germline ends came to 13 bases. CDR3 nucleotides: TGCAGCGTTGGAAGCAGGCTTTCCTATGGCTACACCTTC. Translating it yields CSVGSRLSYGYTF.

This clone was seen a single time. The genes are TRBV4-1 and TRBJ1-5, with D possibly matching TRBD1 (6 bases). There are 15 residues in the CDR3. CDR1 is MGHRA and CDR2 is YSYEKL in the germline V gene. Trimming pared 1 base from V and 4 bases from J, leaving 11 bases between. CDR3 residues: CASSQGQGPNQPQHF. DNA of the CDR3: TGCGCCAGCAGCCAAGGGCAGGGGCCAAATCAGCCCCAGCATTTT.

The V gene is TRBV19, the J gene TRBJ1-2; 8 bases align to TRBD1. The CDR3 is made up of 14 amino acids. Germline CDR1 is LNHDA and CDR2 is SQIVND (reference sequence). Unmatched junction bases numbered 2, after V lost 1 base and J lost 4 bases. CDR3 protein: CASSIGTGTYGYTF. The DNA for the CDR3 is TGTGCCAGTAGTATAGGGACAGGGACCTATGGCTACACCTTC.

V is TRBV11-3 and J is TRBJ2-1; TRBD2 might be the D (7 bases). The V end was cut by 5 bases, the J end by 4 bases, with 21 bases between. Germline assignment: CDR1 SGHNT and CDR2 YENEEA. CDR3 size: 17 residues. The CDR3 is CASSRGGGGDPYNEQFF. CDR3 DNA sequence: TGTGCCAGCAGCCGAGGCGGGGGCGGGGATCCTTACAATGAGCAGTTCTTC. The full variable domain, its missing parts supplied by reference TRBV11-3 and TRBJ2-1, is EAGVVQSPRYKIIEKKQPVAFWCNPISGHNTLYWYLQNLGQGPELLIRYENEEAVDDSQLPKDRFSAERLKGVDSTLKIQPAELGDSAVYLCASSRGGGGDPYNEQFFGPGTRLTVL.

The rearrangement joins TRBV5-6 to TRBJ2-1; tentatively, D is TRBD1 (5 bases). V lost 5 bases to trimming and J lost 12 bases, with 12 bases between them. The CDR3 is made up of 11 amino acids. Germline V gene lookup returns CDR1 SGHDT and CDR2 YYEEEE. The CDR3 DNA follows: TGTGCCAGCAGTATCAGGGAAAGGCAGTTCTTC. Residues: CASSIRERQFF.

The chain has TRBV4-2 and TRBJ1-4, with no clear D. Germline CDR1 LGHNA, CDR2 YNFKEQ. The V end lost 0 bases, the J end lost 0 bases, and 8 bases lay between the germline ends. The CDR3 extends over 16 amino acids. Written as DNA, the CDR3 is TGTGCCAGCAGCCAAGATATTCAGGCAACTAATGAAAAACTGTTTTTT. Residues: CASSQDIQATNEKLFF.

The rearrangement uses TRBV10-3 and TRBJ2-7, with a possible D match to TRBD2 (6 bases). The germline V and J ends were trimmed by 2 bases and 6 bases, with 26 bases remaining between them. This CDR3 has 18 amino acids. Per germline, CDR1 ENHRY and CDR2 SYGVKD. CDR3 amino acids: CAISEQRGARLVSVEQYF. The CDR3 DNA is TGTGCCATCAGTGAGCAGAGGGGTGCGCGACTAGTTTCGGTCGAGCAGTACTTC.

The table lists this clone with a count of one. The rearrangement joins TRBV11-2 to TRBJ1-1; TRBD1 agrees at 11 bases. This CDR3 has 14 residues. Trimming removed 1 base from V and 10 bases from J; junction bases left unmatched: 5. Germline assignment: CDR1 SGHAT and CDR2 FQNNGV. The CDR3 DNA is TGTGCCAGCAGCTTAGGCGGACAGGGGGCGAGAGCTTTCTTT. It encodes CASSLGGQGARAFF.

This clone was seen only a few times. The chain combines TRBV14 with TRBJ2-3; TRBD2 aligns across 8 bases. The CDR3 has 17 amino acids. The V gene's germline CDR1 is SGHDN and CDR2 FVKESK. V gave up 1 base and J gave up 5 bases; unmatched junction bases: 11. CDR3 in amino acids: CASSQALSAGGGDTQYF. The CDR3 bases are TGTGCCAGCAGCCAAGCCCTGTCTGCGGGAGGTGGAGATACGCAGTATTTT.

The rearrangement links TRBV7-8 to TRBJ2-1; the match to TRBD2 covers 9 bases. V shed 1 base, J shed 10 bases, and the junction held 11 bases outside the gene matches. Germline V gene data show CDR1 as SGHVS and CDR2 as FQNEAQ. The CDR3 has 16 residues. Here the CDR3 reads CASSLVGGRASDEQFF. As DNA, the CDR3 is TGTGCCAGCAGCTTAGTCGGCGGGAGGGCCTCCGACGAGCAGTTCTTC.

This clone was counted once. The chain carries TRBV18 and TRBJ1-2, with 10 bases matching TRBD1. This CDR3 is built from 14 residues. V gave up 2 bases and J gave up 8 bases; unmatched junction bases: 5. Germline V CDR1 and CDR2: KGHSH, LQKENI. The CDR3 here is CASSPLGQGSGYTF. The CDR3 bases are TGTGCCAGCTCACCATTGGGACAGGGGAGCGGCTACACCTTC.